Described below is a single T cell receptor beta chain sequence and its context. What it recognizes is unknown. The data derive from a study of graft-versus-host responses after intestinal transplantation. Points from the study as a whole: Peak circulating GvH clone levels tracked with early post-transplant HvG declines.

TCRdb keeps only in-frame clones here, not all; method: immunoSEQ multiplex PCR. The table has almost 55,000 clones, about 90% seen once. Germline V gene data show CDR1 as SGHNT and CDR2 as YYREEE (reference sequence). After removal of 0 bases from V and 5 bases from J, the junction contained 3 bases not matched to a gene. The CDR3 consists of 14 residues. This clonotype was obtained from a human patient who received an intestinal transplant, so some T cells may come from the graft donor. The chain recombines TRBV5-4 with TRBJ2-5, with 8 bases identical to TRBD2. The sequencing here drew on PBMCs, taken 650 to 690 days after intestinal transplant. CDR3 nucleotide sequence: TGTGCCAGCAGCTTGGACGGGGGGGTCGAGACCCAGTACTTC. This encodes CASSLDGGVETQYF.